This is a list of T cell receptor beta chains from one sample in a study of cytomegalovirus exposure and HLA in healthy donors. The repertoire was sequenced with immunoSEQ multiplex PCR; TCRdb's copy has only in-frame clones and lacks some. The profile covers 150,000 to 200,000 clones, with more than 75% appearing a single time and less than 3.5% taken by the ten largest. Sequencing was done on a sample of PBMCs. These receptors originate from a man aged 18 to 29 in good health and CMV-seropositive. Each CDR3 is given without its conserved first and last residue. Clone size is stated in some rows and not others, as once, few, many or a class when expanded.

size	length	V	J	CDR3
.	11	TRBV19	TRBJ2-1	ASEMGRNNEQF
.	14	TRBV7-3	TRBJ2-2	ASSSPPLARTGELF
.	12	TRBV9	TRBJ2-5	ASSVSSGSETQY
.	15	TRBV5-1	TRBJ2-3	ASSLSGVRGSTDTQY
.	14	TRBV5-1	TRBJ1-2	ASSLEAGFSNYGYT
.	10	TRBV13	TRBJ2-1	ASSFPRDEQF
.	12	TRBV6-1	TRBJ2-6	ASRAGFTANVLT
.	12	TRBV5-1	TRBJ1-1	ASSLVRGNTEAF
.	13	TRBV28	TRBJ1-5	ASSSMGRTDQPQH
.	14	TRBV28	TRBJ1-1	ASSLPGQEVGTEAF
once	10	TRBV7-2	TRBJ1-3	ASSLQGDTIY
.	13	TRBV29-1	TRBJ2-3	SVEGASGGSDTQY
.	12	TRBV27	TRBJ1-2	ASSLSGTGNSYT
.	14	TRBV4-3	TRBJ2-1	ASSQRTSGVYNEQF
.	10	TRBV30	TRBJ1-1	AWDRVNTEAF
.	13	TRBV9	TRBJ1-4	ASSVSAGSGVKLF
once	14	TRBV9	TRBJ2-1	ASSVSASPGADEQF
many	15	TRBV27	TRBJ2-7	ASSLSDPGGYSYEQY
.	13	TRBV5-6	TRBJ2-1	ASSPGLARRNEQF
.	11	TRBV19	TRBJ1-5	ASRGQENQPQH
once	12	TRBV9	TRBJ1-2	ASSVEGAYYGYT
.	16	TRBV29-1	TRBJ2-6	SVEDLHSRGPGANVLT
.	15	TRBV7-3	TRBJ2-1	ASSLTRLRLSYNEQF
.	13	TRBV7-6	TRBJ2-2	ASSLRGGDTGELF
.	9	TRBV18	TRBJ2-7	ASSEGGEQY
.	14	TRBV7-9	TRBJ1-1	ASSLRDRTVNTEAF
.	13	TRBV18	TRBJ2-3	ASSPPVTTTDTQY
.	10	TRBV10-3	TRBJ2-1	AMTETGGEQF
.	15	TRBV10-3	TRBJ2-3	AISAGTGPDSTDTQY
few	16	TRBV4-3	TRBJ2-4	ASSQGGGGDLAKNIQY
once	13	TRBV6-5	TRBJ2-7	ASSYWGGVSYEQY
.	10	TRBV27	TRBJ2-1	ASSLGGNEQF
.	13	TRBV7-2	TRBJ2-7	ASRPAGSSSYEQY
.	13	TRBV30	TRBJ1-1	AWSVRGGRGTEAF
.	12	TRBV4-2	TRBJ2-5	ASSQGDRVETQY
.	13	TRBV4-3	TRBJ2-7	ASSPGTGVTYEQY
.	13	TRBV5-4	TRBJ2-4	ASSSGTPGGNIQY
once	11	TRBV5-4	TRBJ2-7	ASSLGGDYEQY
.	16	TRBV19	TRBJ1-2	ASSLGTGGIARNYGYT
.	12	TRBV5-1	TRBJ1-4	ASSFDREDEKLF
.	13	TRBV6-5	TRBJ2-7	ASRPTSGSRYEQY
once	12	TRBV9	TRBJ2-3	ASSVDGGADTQY
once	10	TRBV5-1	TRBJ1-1	ASRQGHTEAF
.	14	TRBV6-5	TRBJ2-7	ASSYGTGGSSYEQY
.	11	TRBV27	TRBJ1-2	ASSLSRGSGYT
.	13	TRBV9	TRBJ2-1	ASSAAGQGYNEQF
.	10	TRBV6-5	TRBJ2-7	ATTGQIYEQY
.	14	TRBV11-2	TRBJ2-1	ASSLDRASGRDEQF
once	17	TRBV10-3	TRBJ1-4	AISSGTGLSLATNEKLF
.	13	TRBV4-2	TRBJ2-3	ASSQGAGMTDTQY
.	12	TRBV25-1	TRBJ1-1	ASSEWGEDTEAF
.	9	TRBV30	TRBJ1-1	AWSWRAEAF
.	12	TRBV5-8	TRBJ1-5	ASSLDRGDQPQH
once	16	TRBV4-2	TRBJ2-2	ASSQLTLAGAPTGELF
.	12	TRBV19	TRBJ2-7	ASSPDRGRVEQY
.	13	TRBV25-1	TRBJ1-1	ASSEFMQAPTQAF
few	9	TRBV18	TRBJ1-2	ASTDSYGYT
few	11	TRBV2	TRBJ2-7	ATLAGGSDEQY
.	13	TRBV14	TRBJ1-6	ASSQDYRQAATLH
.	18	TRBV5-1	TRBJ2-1	ASSLGLAGGPSTLDNEQF